This paragraph reports one T cell receptor beta chain. The entry originates in a study of blood T cell repertoires in COVID-19. Study-level background: The study drew acute and convalescent COVID-19 samples from the United States, Italy and Spain.

This CDR3 contains 15 residues. V lost 6 bases, J lost 0 bases, and 15 bases lay in between. The germline V gene encodes CDR1 MNHEY and CDR2 SMNVEV (reference sequence). As originally analysed: Nucleated cell counts were estimated from reference gene primer amplification. Sequencing used immunoSEQ multiplex PCR; TCRdb keeps in-frame clones, though not all of them. For V, J and clone size, that table is used; D and trimming come from the DNA. The sample has about 400,000 clones; 80% to 90% are singletons. Sequences were obtained from peripheral blood. The source is a man aged 40-55 years with acute or convalescent COVID-19. This chain joins TRBV27 and TRBJ2-7; D gene unclear. The CDR3 loop is CASRLKLESSYEQYF. CDR3 nucleotides: TGTGCCAGCAGACTGAAACTCGAAAGCTCCTACGAGCAGTACTTC.